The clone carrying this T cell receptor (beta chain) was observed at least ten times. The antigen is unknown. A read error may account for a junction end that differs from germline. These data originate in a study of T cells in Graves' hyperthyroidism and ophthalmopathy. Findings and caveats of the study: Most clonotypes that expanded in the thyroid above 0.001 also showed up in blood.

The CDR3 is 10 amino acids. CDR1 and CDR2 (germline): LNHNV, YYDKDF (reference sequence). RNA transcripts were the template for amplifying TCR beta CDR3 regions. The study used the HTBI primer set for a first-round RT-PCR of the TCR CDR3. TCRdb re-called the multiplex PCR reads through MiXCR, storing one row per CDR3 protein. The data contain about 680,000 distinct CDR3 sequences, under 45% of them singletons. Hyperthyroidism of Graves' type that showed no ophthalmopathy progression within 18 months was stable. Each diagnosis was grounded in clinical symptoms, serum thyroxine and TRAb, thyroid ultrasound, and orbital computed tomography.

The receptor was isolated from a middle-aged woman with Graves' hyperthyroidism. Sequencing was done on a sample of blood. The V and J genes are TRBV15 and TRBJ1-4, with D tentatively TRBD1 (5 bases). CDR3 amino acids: CATSRTGTSF. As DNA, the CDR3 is TGTGCCACCAGCAGAACCGGGACCTCCTTT.